A single sample gave rise to the 30 T cell receptor beta chains below, sequenced in a study of T-cell memory formation after mild COVID-19. Each CDR3 protein is one row after TCRdb ran MiXCR on the 5' RACE reads. The data show 350,000 to 400,000 distinct CDR3 sequences, with 20% to 25% seen just once and about 12% held by the top ten. Input material: PBMCs or a T cell subset sorted from them (not recorded which). The receptors originated from an adult woman who had mild COVID-19 (a few samples of this study predate the infection). Cell type and time point are not known.

This clonotype has only a few counts. The chain couples TRBV9 to TRBJ2-7, with D perhaps matching TRBD1 (6 bases). This CDR3 region has 16 residues. The germline V gene encodes CDR1 SGDLS and CDR2 YYNGEE. Trimming took off 0 bases at V and 0 bases at J, with 13 bases between the two ends. The DNA of the CDR3 is TGTGCCAGCAGCGTAGGCCGGCAGGGGAGCTCCTACGAGCAGTACTTC. Protein: CASSVGRQGSSYEQYF.

The chain joins TRBV7-9 to TRBJ1-1; TRBD1 matches 8 bases. The CDR3 runs to 15 residues. Germline trimming cut 2 bases from V and 6 bases from J; bases unmatched to any gene: 8. Per germline, CDR1 SEHNR and CDR2 FQNEAQ (reference sequence). In DNA, the CDR3 is TGTGCCAGCAGCTTACGTTTCCAGGGGGCGGCTGAAGCTTTCTTT. It is translated as CASSLRFQGAAEAFF.

This clonotype was counted only a few times. V and J are TRBV29-1 and TRBJ2-7; weak D call: TRBD1 (6 bases). With 2 bases removed from V and 6 bases from J, the gap between germline ends came to 20 bases. CDR1 is SQVTM, CDR2 ANQGSEA, per germline. There are 15 residues in the CDR3. The CDR3 region is CSVEWQGSPIGEQYF. CDR3 coding DNA: TGCAGCGTTGAATGGCAGGGGAGTCCGATCGGCGAGCAGTACTTC.

This clonotype appeared a few times. This sequence joins TRBV25-1 and TRBJ2-1; TRBD1 might be the D (6 bases). The CDR3 extends over 15 amino acids. With 3 bases removed from V and 4 bases from J, the gap between germline ends came to 13 bases. Germline CDR1 MGHDK, CDR2 SYGVNS. As DNA, the CDR3 is TGTGCCAGCAGTGACCTTATGGACAGTTACAATGAGCAGTTCTTC. Protein sequence: CASSDLMDSYNEQFF.

This clonotype was seen a few times. The chain carries TRBV14 and TRBJ2-3, with D perhaps assigned TRBD1 or TRBD2 (5 bases each). V was trimmed by 2 bases and J by 5 bases, leaving 11 bases between them. This CDR3 is built from 14 residues. Germline values: CDR1 SGHDN, CDR2 FVKESK. CDR3 in DNA: TGTGCCAGCAGCCAACCGGGACGTGTAGATACGCAGTATTTT. Protein sequence: CASSQPGRVDTQYF.

V usage is TRBV29-1 and J usage is TRBJ2-1, with D possibly matching TRBD2 (5 bases). Germline CDR1 and CDR2: SQVTM and ANQGSEA. The germline V and J ends were trimmed by 8 bases and 2 bases, with 10 bases remaining between them. The CDR3 extends over 12 amino acids. The CDR3 nucleotides read TGCAGCTTATCCGGGGCCTACAATGAGCAGTTCTTC. Its translation: CSLSGAYNEQFF.

This sequence joins TRBV9 and TRBJ2-1; 9 bases agree with TRBD1. Losses at the gene ends were 3 bases for V and 6 bases for J; bases not matched to a gene: 4. Per the germline V gene, CDR1 is SGDLS and CDR2 is YYNGEE. The CDR3 is 14 amino acids. The CDR3, as DNA: TGTGCCAGCAGCGACGGGACAGGGAGCAATGAGCAGTTCTTC. This sequence encodes CASSDGTGSNEQFF.

This clonotype has just a few counts. The chain is built from TRBV20-1 and TRBJ2-7, with 7 bases lining up with TRBD2. V lost 6 bases to trimming and J lost 2 bases; unmatched junction nucleotides: 7. Germline V lookup: CDR1 DFQATT, CDR2 SNEGSKA (reference sequence). CDR3 length equals 13 residues. The CDR3: CSASRGRAYEQYF. CDR3 DNA: TGCAGTGCCAGCCGCGGGAGAGCCTACGAGCAGTACTTC.

The chain recombines TRBV9 with TRBJ2-7; possible D gene TRBD2, 5 bases. The V end lost 0 bases, the J end lost 4 bases, and 14 bases lay between the germline ends. The CDR3 runs to 15 residues. The germline CDR1 and CDR2 sequences are SGDLS and YYNGEE. This CDR3 reads CASSVDMGATYEQYF. CDR3 DNA sequence: TGTGCCAGCAGCGTAGATATGGGAGCGACGTACGAGCAGTACTTC.

The genes are TRBV7-9 and TRBJ1-1, with TRBD1 matching 7 bases. The CDR3 is 13 amino acids. Germline lookup yields CDR1 SEHNR and CDR2 FQNEAQ (reference sequence). V shed 5 bases, J shed 7 bases, and the junction held 7 bases outside the gene matches. The CDR3 reads CASSPEGAFEAFF. The CDR3 DNA follows: TGTGCCAGCAGCCCAGAGGGGGCGTTTGAAGCTTTCTTT.

At least ten counts were recorded for this clonotype. The chain links TRBV7-6 to TRBJ2-5, with D perhaps TRBD1 or TRBD2 (5 bases each). This CDR3 is 16 amino acids long. Germline lookup yields CDR1 SGHVS and CDR2 FNYEAQ. V was shortened by 5 bases and J by 2 bases, with 18 bases between the two germline ends. CDR3 sequence: CASSPRASRGQETQYF. DNA of the CDR3: TGTGCCAGCAGCCCCAGGGCTAGCCGAGGTCAAGAGACCCAGTACTTC.

This clonotype was seen a handful of times. The genes are TRBV18 and TRBJ2-6, with a weak D call TRBD2 (5 bases). Germline CDR1 is KGHSH and CDR2 is LQKENI. Deletions cut 1 base from V and 0 bases from J, with 16 bases between. This CDR3 region has 19 residues. In DNA form, the CDR3 reads TGTGCCAGCTCACCACGGGCGGGCAGTCCATCCTCTGGGGCCAACGTCCTGACTTTC. Its protein is CASSPRAGSPSSGANVLTF.

This clonotype appeared a few times. The chain employs TRBV6-5 and TRBJ2-7; weak D call: TRBD2 (6 bases). This CDR3 region has 16 residues. From germline, CDR1 is MNHEY and CDR2 SVGAGI. V gave up 0 bases and J gave up 2 bases, with 14 bases separating them. The CDR3 DNA reads as TGTGCCAGCAGTTACTCGGGCGGGGCTACTACCTACGAGCAGTACTTC. It codes for CASSYSGGATTYEQYF.

The chain uses TRBV7-3 and TRBJ2-3; maybe TRBD1 (5 bases). Germline CDR1 SGHTA, CDR2 FQGTGA. V lost 3 bases, J lost 5 bases, and 15 bases lay in between. The CDR3 consists of 15 residues. The CDR3 sequence is CASSLTPGQGDTQYF. In DNA form, the CDR3 reads TGTGCCAGCAGCTTGACTCCAGGGCAGGGAGATACGCAGTATTTT.

This clonotype was recorded at least ten times. The rearrangement links TRBV6-5 to TRBJ2-7; 7 nucleotides align to TRBD2. CDR3 length: 17 residues. Trimming took 7 bases from V and 0 from J; bases not matched to a gene: 15. Germline-derived CDR1 and CDR2 are MNHEY and SVGAGI. CDR3 in DNA: TGTGCCAGCACTCGACTAGCCCGGCCCCCAAGCTCCTACGAGCAGTACTTC. Amino acid sequence: CASTRLARPPSSYEQYF.

This sequence joins TRBV27 and TRBJ2-1; D ambiguous. V lost 0 bases to trimming and J lost 0 bases, with 9 bases between them. Germline V gene lookup returns CDR1 MNHEY and CDR2 SMNVEV (reference sequence). The CDR3 sequence is 16 residues long. The CDR3 nucleotides read TGTGCCAGCAGTTTATCGTCCCTAAGCTCCTACAATGAGCAGTTCTTC. Residues: CASSLSSLSSYNEQFF.

This clonotype was detected only a few times. CDR3 nucleotide sequence: TGTGCCAGCAGTCCCCGACTAGCGGGAGTAATTGAGACCCAGTACTTC. Its protein is CASSPRLAGVIETQYF. The genes are TRBV12-3 or TRBV12-4 and TRBJ2-5, with 12 bases aligning to TRBD2. The V segment lost 5 bases and the J segment 5 bases; nucleotides outside the gene matches: 9. The CDR3 is 16 amino acids.

The table lists this clonotype with a few counts. J is TRBJ2-3 and V is TRBV7-9; D is unresolved. Trimming took 7 bases from V and 5 from J, leaving 7 bases between them. This CDR3 spans 11 amino acids. The germline V gene encodes CDR1 SEHNR and CDR2 FQNEAQ (reference sequence). The CDR3 sequence is CASKWGDTQYF. The CDR3 DNA follows: TGTGCCAGCAAGTGGGGAGATACGCAGTATTTT.

The chain recombines TRBV29-1 with TRBJ2-4; 7 bases are a match to TRBD2. Germline CDR1 is SQVTM and CDR2 is ANQGSEA. This CDR3 is built from 15 residues. V lost 1 base to trimming and J lost 0 bases; unmatched junction nucleotides: 3. CDR3 DNA: TGCAGCGTTGAAGTGGGAGGGTTAGCCAAAAACATTCAGTACTTC. Translated: CSVEVGGLAKNIQYF.

This clonotype was seen only a few times. V gene TRBV9 combines with J gene TRBJ2-7; 7 positions agree with TRBD1. The V gene's germline CDR1 is SGDLS and CDR2 YYNGEE. Trimming cost V 0 bases and J 3 bases; bases outside gene matches: 6. The CDR3 length is 15 residues. The CDR3 region is CASSVAPGTDYEQYF. CDR3 bases: TGTGCCAGCAGCGTAGCCCCCGGGACAGACTACGAGCAGTACTTC. Based on the CDR3 plus reference TRBV9 and TRBJ2-7, the full variable domain is DSGVTQTPKHLITATGQRVTLRCSPRSGDLSVYWYQQSLDQGLQFLIQYYNGEERAKGNILERFSAQQFPDLHSELNLSSLELGDSALYFCASSVAPGTDYEQYFGPGTRLTVT.

The gene calls are TRBV6-5 and TRBJ1-4; no clear D. The CDR3 is 14 amino acids. V shed 0 bases and J shed 8 bases, with 10 bases lying between them. Germline CDR1 and CDR2: MNHEY and SVGAGI. The CDR3 coding sequence is TGTGCCAGCAGTTACTCAGGAGTTGGGGAAAAACTGTTTTTT. As protein: CASSYSGVGEKLFF.

The gene calls are TRBV12-3 or TRBV12-4 and TRBJ2-1; 9 nucleotides match TRBD2. Losses at the gene ends were 6 bases for V and 4 bases for J; bases not matched to a gene: 7. This CDR3 is built from 15 residues. Written as DNA, the CDR3 is TGTGCCAGCAGCCGAAGCGGGGGGACATACAATGAGCAGTTCTTC. It is translated as CASSRSGGTYNEQFF.

This clonotype was seen a handful of times. This rearrangement joins TRBV5-6 to TRBJ2-2; TRBD2 matches at 8 bases. The CDR3 sequence is 16 residues long. CDR1 and CDR2 from the germline V gene are SGHDT and YYEEEE. After removal of 4 bases from V and 2 bases from J, the junction contained 7 bases not matched to a gene. In nucleotides, the CDR3 is TGTGCCAGCAGCCGTCCGACTAGCGATAACACCGGGGAGCTGTTTTTT. Translating gives CASSRPTSDNTGELFF.

J is TRBJ1-4 and V is TRBV3-1, with a possible D match to TRBD1 (6 bases). Trimming left V 2 bases short and J 5 bases short, with 9 bases between. Germline assignment: CDR1 LGHDT and CDR2 YNNKEL (reference sequence). The CDR3 length is 14 residues. CDR3 in DNA: TGTGCCAGCAGCCAAACGGGGGGCAATGAAAAACTGTTTTTT. Encoded protein: CASSQTGGNEKLFF.

J is TRBJ2-3 and V is TRBV5-1, with 11 bases that match TRBD1. The CDR3 is 19 residues long. The junction had 14 bases not matched to a gene; V was cut back by 5 bases and J by 0 bases. CDR1 is SGHRS, CDR2 YFSETQ, per germline. CDR3 nucleotide sequence: TGCGCCAGCAGTTCCGGGCCCTTCGGGACAGGGGGAAGCACAGATACGCAGTATTTT. It codes for CASSSGPFGTGGSTDTQYF.

This clonotype was seen a handful of times. The chain combines TRBV7-2 with TRBJ1-1; D gene ambiguous. Trimming removed 0 bases at V and 0 bases at J, with 8 bases between. This CDR3 comprises 15 residues. In germline, CDR1 is SGHTA, CDR2 FQGNSA. CDR3 amino acids: CASSLALPVNTEAFF. The CDR3 coding sequence is TGTGCCAGCAGCTTAGCGCTTCCGGTGAACACTGAAGCTTTCTTT. Full variable domain (missing parts from reference TRBV7-2 and TRBJ1-1): GAGVSQSPSNKVTEKGKDVELRCDPISGHTALYWYRQSLGQGLEFLIYFQGNSAPDKSGLPSDRFSAERTGGSVSTLTIQRTQQEDSAVYLCASSLALPVNTEAFFGQGTRLTVV.

CDR3 nucleotide sequence: TGCAGCGATTACCAAACAGCGGCAAGTACCAACAATGAGCAGTTCTTC. It encodes CSDYQTAASTNNEQFF. The chain carries TRBV29-1 and TRBJ2-1; D may be TRBD2 (5 bases). V lost 7 bases and J 5 bases, leaving 24 bases between the germline ends. Germline CDR1 reads SQVTM; CDR2 reads ANQGSEA. The CDR3 runs 16 residues.

The rearrangement uses TRBV6-2 or TRBV6-3 and TRBJ2-7; TRBD1 aligns across 9 bases. The CDR3 loop spans 15 amino acids. The germline V gene has CDR1 MNHEY and CDR2 SVGEGT. Losses at the gene ends were 7 bases for V and 4 bases for J; bases not matched to a gene: 11. The CDR3 DNA reads as TGTGCCAGCATCCCGGTTGGACAGGGGATATACGAGCAGTACTTC. It encodes CASIPVGQGIYEQYF.

This clonotype was observed many times. V usage is TRBV5-1 and J usage is TRBJ2-7, with 8 bases lining up with TRBD1. CDR3 length equals 15 residues. Germline CDR1 and CDR2: SGHRS and YFSETQ. Germline trimming cut 4 bases from V and 0 bases from J; bases unmatched to any gene: 6. DNA for the CDR3: TGCGCCAGCAGCCAAGGACAGGGAAGCTCCTACGAGCAGTACTTC. Translated: CASSQGQGSSYEQYF.

The CDR3 DNA reads TGCGCCAGCAGCTTGAGCAAGGTCACTGAAGCTTTCTTT. Its protein product is CASSLSKVTEAFF. The gene calls are TRBV5-1 and TRBJ1-1; unclear D gene. Germline V gene lookup returns CDR1 SGHRS and CDR2 YFSETQ. This CDR3 has 13 residues. Deletions cut 1 base from V and 4 bases from J, with 8 bases between.